Each of the 25 T cell receptor beta chains below was sequenced from the same sample in a study of shared clonotypes between healthy human individuals. Assay used: immunoSEQ multiplex PCR; TCRdb lists only in-frame clones, some missing. Seen here are around 1.1 million clones, around 78% observed once, and the top ten hold roughly 0.65%. The sequencing input was memory CD4+ T cells from PBMCs. The subset is: CD45RA-negative fraction. Every receptor here comes from a man aged 18 to 30 in good health. Some clones in this sample may be carry-over from other donors' samples.

This clone appeared once. This rearrangement joins TRBV27 to TRBJ2-2; D unclear. This CDR3 spans 14 amino acids. Per germline, CDR1 MNHEY and CDR2 SMNVEV (reference sequence). V gave up 3 bases and J gave up 6 bases, with 11 bases separating them. As DNA, the CDR3 is TGTGCCAGCAGTTTCACTATCCAGGCCGGGGAGCTGTTTTTT. This codes for CASSFTIQAGELFF.

V and J are TRBV15 and TRBJ1-4; D not certain. The CDR3 is 15 amino acids. CDR1 is LNHNV, CDR2 YYDKDF, per germline (reference sequence). The ends were cut back, 0 bases at V and 2 bases at J, with 7 bases in the middle. Here the CDR3 reads CATSREVTTNEKLFF. The CDR3 bases are TGTGCCACCAGCAGAGAAGTAACGACTAATGAAAAACTGTTTTTT.

This clone was seen at least ten times. The chain employs TRBV28 and TRBJ1-5; D is undetermined. Trimming took 2 bases from V and 9 from J, leaving 20 bases between them. Germline CDR1 and CDR2: MDHEN and SYDVKM. This CDR3 is 16 amino acids long. Here the CDR3 reads CASSLGIRGSDLPQHF. As DNA, the CDR3 is TGTGCCAGCAGTTTAGGTATCAGAGGATCGGATTTGCCCCAGCATTTT.

This clone was seen just once. The chain uses TRBV5-1 and TRBJ1-4, with D hard to call. Germline V gene lookup returns CDR1 SGHRS and CDR2 YFSETQ. With 6 bases removed from V and 0 bases from J, the gap between germline ends came to 9 bases. This CDR3 contains 14 residues. This CDR3 is CASTTETTNEKLFF. CDR3 coding DNA: TGCGCCAGCACCACAGAAACAACTAATGAAAAACTGTTTTTT. The variable domain in full, completed from reference TRBV5-1 and TRBJ1-4, reads KAGVTQTPRYLIKTRGQQVTLSCSPISGHRSVSWYQQTPGQGLQFLFEYFSETQRNKGNFPGRFSGRQFSNSRSEMNVSTLELGDSALYLCASTTETTNEKLFFGSGTQLSVL.

The genes are TRBV10-1 and TRBJ1-1; D gene ambiguous. The ends were cut back, 4 bases at V and 3 bases at J, with 9 bases in the middle. The CDR3 contains 13 residues. Germline assignment: CDR1 WNHNN and CDR2 SYGVQD (reference sequence). The CDR3 DNA follows: TGCGCCAGCAGTGCCTTAAGGGACACTGAAGCTTTCTTT. Its translation: CASSALRDTEAFF.

The J gene is TRBJ1-5, the V gene TRBV6-1; 7 bases map to TRBD1. From germline, CDR1 is MNHNS and CDR2 SASEGT. The CDR3 consists of 13 residues. The V segment lost 6 bases and the J segment 11 bases; nucleotides outside the gene matches: 10. CDR3 DNA: TGTGCCAGCAGGGGACAGTCGCTAGGGGCCCAGCATTTT. It codes for CASRGQSLGAQHF.

J is TRBJ2-7 and V is TRBV7-2; TRBD1 aligns across 8 bases. The germline V gene encodes CDR1 SGHTA and CDR2 FQGNSA. CDR3 size: 15 residues. V shed 5 bases and J 2 bases; nucleotides not matched to a gene: 8. CDR3 sequence reads: CASSTGQGVAYEQYF. CDR3 sequence (DNA): TGTGCCAGCAGCACAGGACAGGGCGTTGCCTACGAGCAGTACTTC.

This clone was observed at least ten times. This chain uses TRBV4-1 with TRBJ1-3; D may be TRBD1 (5 bases). The V end was cut by 1 base, the J end by 6 bases, with 16 bases between. The CDR3 is 16 amino acids. CDR1 and CDR2 from the germline V gene are MGHRA and YSYEKL. Here the CDR3 reads CASSQASSRAENTIYF. The DNA for the CDR3 is TGCGCCAGCAGCCAAGCTTCCTCCAGGGCTGAAAACACCATATATTTT.

As to this clone: This sample includes further DNA sequences coding for the same CDR3. The rearrangement uses TRBV5-1 and TRBJ2-5; no clear D gene. This CDR3 has 11 amino acids. CDR1 and CDR2 from the germline V gene are SGHRS and YFSETQ. The ends were cut back, 4 bases at V and 5 bases at J, with 6 bases in the middle. This CDR3 is CASSDLETQYF. Written as DNA, the CDR3 is TGCGCCAGCAGCGACTTGGAGACCCAGTACTTC.

CDR3 sequence reads: CSVEDPVARGAFYNEQFF. CDR3 bases: TGCAGCGTTGAAGATCCGGTGGCGCGCGGAGCTTTCTACAATGAGCAGTTCTTC. This sequence joins TRBV29-1 and TRBJ2-1; no clear D gene. This CDR3 spans 18 amino acids. The germline CDR1 and CDR2 sequences are SQVTM and ANQGSEA. The V and J ends lost 0 bases and 3 bases respectively, with 21 bases between them.

V usage is TRBV5-1 and J usage is TRBJ2-7; D remains unclear. Deletions cut 0 bases from V and 5 bases from J, with 15 bases between. The CDR3 is made up of 15 amino acids. The germline V gene has CDR1 SGHRS and CDR2 YFSETQ. The CDR3 nucleotides are TGCGCCAGCAGCTTGGTTCCGGGTCCACGGAACGAGCAGTACTTC. This gives the protein CASSLVPGPRNEQYF.

The chain combines TRBV13 with TRBJ2-2, with a weak D call TRBD2 (6 bases). This CDR3 contains 15 residues. V lost 5 bases to trimming and J lost 0 bases, with 10 bases between them. The germline CDR1 and CDR2 sequences are PRHDT and FYEKMQ (reference sequence). The CDR3, as DNA: TGTGCCAGCAGCGGCGGGACCGCGAACACCGGGGAGCTGTTTTTT. This encodes CASSGGTANTGELFF.

The V gene is TRBV6-1, the J gene TRBJ1-5, with no clear D. The CDR3 covers 14 residues. V was pared by 0 bases and J by 0 bases, with 3 bases between. From germline, CDR1 is MNHNS and CDR2 SASEGT. The CDR3, as DNA: TGTGCCAGCAGTGAAGCGGGTAGCAATCAGCCCCAGCATTTT. As protein: CASSEAGSNQPQHF.

This clone was picked up one time. The V and J genes are TRBV16 and TRBJ1-5; no reliable D call. Germline V gene lookup returns CDR1 KGHSY and CDR2 FQNENV. V shed 2 bases and J shed 0 bases, with 14 bases lying between them. CDR3 length equals 17 residues. CDR3 protein: CASSQIQRSYSNQPQHF. The CDR3 DNA follows: TGTGCCAGCAGCCAAATCCAGAGATCGTATAGCAATCAGCCCCAGCATTTT.

V is TRBV29-1 and J is TRBJ2-1; no definite D call. Trimming removed 3 bases at V and 13 bases at J, with 7 bases between. The CDR3 loop spans 9 amino acids. Germline values: CDR1 SQVTM, CDR2 ANQGSEA. CDR3: CSVDVEQFF. CDR3 coding DNA: TGCAGCGTTGATGTGGAACAGTTCTTC.

This chain links TRBV21-1 with TRBJ2-2; no DNA check was done on the table's D call, TRBD2. TRBV21-1 is tagged as a pseudogene. CDR3 length: 22 residues. The CDR3 DNA sequence: TGTGCCAGCAGAACAGGGAGGGTAGCGATGACAGCCCCCCACAAATTCACCGGGGAGCTGTTTTTT. Amino acids: CASRTGRVAMTAPHKFTGELFF.

This clone was seen repeatedly, ten times or more. Other DNA sequences in this specimen translate into the identical CDR3. The DNA for the CDR3 is TGTGCCAGCAGCCCCGACAGGAACTCCTACGAGCAGTACTTC. It encodes CASSPDRNSYEQYF. The chain carries TRBV7-2 and TRBJ2-7, with a possible D match to TRBD1 (6 bases). The ends were cut back, 5 bases at V and 0 bases at J, with 11 bases in the middle. Germline V gene lookup returns CDR1 SGHTA and CDR2 FQGNSA. The CDR3 runs 14 residues.

The chain uses TRBV18 and TRBJ1-6, with 10 nucleotides matching TRBD1. V shed 4 bases, J shed 5 bases, and the junction held 2 bases outside the gene matches. The CDR3 has 15 residues. CDR1 is KGHSH, CDR2 LQKENI, per germline. This CDR3 is CASSQGQGNNSPLHF. The CDR3 DNA follows: TGTGCCAGCTCACAGGGACAGGGGAATAATTCACCCCTCCACTTT.

This clone was detected only once. V gene TRBV5-4 combines with J gene TRBJ1-1, with D unclear. Per germline, CDR1 SGHNT and CDR2 YYREEE (reference sequence). V lost 0 bases to trimming and J lost 6 bases, with 15 bases between them. The CDR3 contains 15 residues. CDR3 loop: CASSLGRENGAEAFF. The CDR3 DNA is TGTGCCAGCAGCTTGGGGAGGGAAAATGGCGCTGAAGCTTTCTTT.

This clone was observed a single time. This sequence joins TRBV18 and TRBJ2-7, with D perhaps being TRBD1 or TRBD2 (5 bases each). Germline CDR1 is KGHSH and CDR2 is LQKENI. This CDR3 is built from 15 residues. Between the trimmed V and J ends, which lost 1 base and 6 bases, there was a span of 16 bases. CDR3 nucleotide sequence: TGTGCCAGCTCACCACAACAAGGGACCGCGTCCGAGCAGTACTTC. Residues: CASSPQQGTASEQYF.

The chain links TRBV4-3 to TRBJ2-4; TRBD2 aligns across 14 bases. This CDR3 has 17 amino acids. Germline values: CDR1 LGHNA, CDR2 YSLEER. The V and J ends lost 0 bases and 8 bases, in that order; junction bases with no gene match: 6. The CDR3 is CASSQETGTSGSYIQYF. The CDR3 region has the DNA TGCGCCAGCAGCCAAGAGACCGGGACTAGCGGGAGTTACATTCAGTACTTC.

V and J are TRBV7-7 and TRBJ2-5, with D perhaps given as TRBD1 or TRBD2 (5 bases each). The CDR3 extends over 15 amino acids. The V gene lost 1 base and the J gene lost 7 bases, with 16 bases spanning the gap. Germline V gene data show CDR1 as SSHAT and CDR2 as FNYEAQ (reference sequence). The CDR3 DNA reads TGTGCCAGCAGCTTAGGCCGACAGTCTGGAGGGACCCAGTACTTC. This sequence encodes CASSLGRQSGGTQYF.

Only one count was recorded for this clone. The gene calls are TRBV6-1 and TRBJ1-1, with 10 bases matching TRBD1. The J segment lost 5 bases and the V segment lost 6 bases, leaving 3 bases of the junction unmatched. The germline gives CDR1 MNHNS, CDR2 SASEGT. The CDR3 covers 13 residues. CDR3 residues: CASSGQGDTEAFF. CDR3 in DNA: TGTGCCAGCAGCGGACAGGGGGATACTGAAGCTTTCTTT.

This clone has a handful of counts. V usage is TRBV7-9 and J usage is TRBJ2-1, with 9 bases fitting TRBD2. Unmatched junction bases numbered 7, after V lost 3 bases and J lost 16 bases. CDR1 and CDR2 from the germline V gene are SEHNR and FQNEAQ (reference sequence). This CDR3 is 12 amino acids long. CDR3 bases: TGTGCCAGCAGCTTGGCGGGAGGGCCTCATTTCTTC. This encodes CASSLAGGPHFF.

This chain joins TRBV6-6 and TRBJ1-2; 7 bases fit TRBD1. Trimming removed 5 bases from V and 1 base from J; junction bases left unmatched: 4. The CDR3 loop spans 14 amino acids. Germline V gene data show CDR1 as MNHNY and CDR2 as SVGAGI (reference sequence). CDR3 nucleotide sequence: TGTGCCAGCAGTCCAGGGGGGTTTAACTATGGCTACACCTTC. It is translated as CASSPGGFNYGYTF.